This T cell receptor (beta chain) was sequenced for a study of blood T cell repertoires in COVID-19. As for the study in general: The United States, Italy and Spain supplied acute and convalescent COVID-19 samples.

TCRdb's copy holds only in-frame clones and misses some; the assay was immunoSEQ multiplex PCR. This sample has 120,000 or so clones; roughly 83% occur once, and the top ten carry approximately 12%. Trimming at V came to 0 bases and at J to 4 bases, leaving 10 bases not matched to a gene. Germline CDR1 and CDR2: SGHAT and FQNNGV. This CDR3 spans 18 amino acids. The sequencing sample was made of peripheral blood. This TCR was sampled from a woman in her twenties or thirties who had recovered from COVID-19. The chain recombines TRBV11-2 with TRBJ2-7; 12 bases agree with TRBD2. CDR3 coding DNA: TGTGCCAGCAGCTTAGAGACTAGCGGGGGCGCAACCCGTTACGAGCAGTACTTC. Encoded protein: CASSLETSGGATRYEQYF.